The rows below give T cell receptor beta chains drawn from one sample of a study of early T cells in non-severe SARS-CoV-2 infection. TCRdb reanalysed the 5' RACE reads using MiXCR and keeps one entry per CDR3 protein. The data contain around 31,000 distinct CDR3 sequences, about 10% of them singletons. Material for sequencing was whole blood. The origin of the receptors is an adult who was a healthcare worker with PCR-confirmed SARS-CoV-2 infection or an uninfected control (not recorded which). Each CDR3 is given with its conserved first and last residue. The D gene is left open where the match is weak. Expanded clones are given a class, and other clones once, few, many or no size at all.

CDR3aa | CDR3nt | abundance | d_gene | len | j_gene | v_gene
CASSETGGLAFF | TGTGCCAGCAGTGAAACAGGGGGGTTAGCTTTCTTT | many | TRBD1 | 12 | TRBJ1-1 | TRBV6-6
CASTPRTGNYGYTF | TGTGCCAGCACCCCCAGGACAGGGAACTATGGCTACACCTTC | NA | TRBD1 | 14 | TRBJ1-2 | TRBV11-1
CASSLGPVGLAGELFF | TGTGCCAGCAGTTTAGGCCCAGTGGGACTAGCCGGGGAGCTGTTTTTT | many | TRBD2 | 16 | TRBJ2-2 | TRBV12-3/TRBV12-4
CASSEATNSPLHF | TGTGCCAGCAGCGAGGCGACGAATTCACCCCTCCACTTT | medium-sized | NA | 13 | TRBJ1-6 | TRBV27
CASSQGIQRVF | TGTGCCAGCAGCCAAGGCATCCAGAGGGTTTTT | large | NA | 11 | TRBJ1-4 | TRBV3-1
CASSLVLTQVGTEAFF | TGTGCCAGCAGCTTGGTACTGACTCAGGTGGGGACTGAAGCTTTCTTT | many | NA | 16 | TRBJ1-1 | TRBV5-4
CAIRQVLNQPQHF | TGTGCCATCAGACAGGTCCTAAATCAGCCCCAGCATTTT | many | NA | 13 | TRBJ1-5 | TRBV10-3
CASKTGPNTEAFF | TGTGCCAGCAAAACAGGGCCGAACACTGAAGCTTTCTTT | NA | NA | 13 | TRBJ1-1 | TRBV7-9
CASSPLGGARNQPQHF | TGTGCCAGCAGCCCCCTGGGCGGGGCGCGCAATCAGCCCCAGCATTTT | NA | NA | 16 | TRBJ1-5 | TRBV7-9
CSARSGQGNQPQHF | TGCAGTGCTAGGTCGGGACAGGGTAATCAGCCCCAGCATTTT | many | TRBD1 | 14 | TRBJ1-5 | TRBV20-1
CASSLAGQRDTQYF | TGCGCCAGCAGCTTGGCGGGACAACGAGATACGCAGTATTTT | many | NA | 14 | TRBJ2-3 | TRBV5-1
CASSLRTGLSTNTQYF | TGTGCCAGCAGCTTGAGGACGGGACTAAGCACAAATACGCAGTATTTT | many | TRBD2 | 16 | TRBJ2-3 | TRBV5-4
CASRQVVEDEQFF | TGTGCCAGCAGACAAGTGGTCGAGGATGAGCAGTTCTTC | few | NA | 13 | TRBJ2-1 | TRBV7-9
CASSLTSGGGSSYNEQFF | TGTGCCAGCAGTCTGACTAGCGGCGGGGGTAGCTCCTACAATGAGCAGTTCTTC | many | TRBD2 | 18 | TRBJ2-1 | TRBV6-6
CASSELSGTNEKLFF | TGTGCCAGCAGTGAGCTCAGTGGAACTAATGAAAAACTGTTTTTT | few | NA | 15 | TRBJ1-4 | TRBV25-1
CAWSFMANTEAFF | TGTGCCTGGAGTTTTATGGCGAACACTGAAGCTTTCTTT | NA | NA | 13 | TRBJ1-1 | TRBV30
CASSQSRGQAGTEAFF | TGTGCCAGCAGCCAGAGCAGGGGGCAGGCAGGAACTGAAGCTTTCTTT | few | TRBD1 | 16 | TRBJ1-1 | TRBV5-5
CASSPGGKVEEKLFF | TGTGCCAGCAGTCCGGGGGGTAAGGTGGAGGAAAAACTGTTTTTT | many | NA | 15 | TRBJ1-4 | TRBV5-4
CASRNTGELFF | TGTGCCAGCCGAAACACCGGGGAGCTGTTTTTT | many | NA | 11 | TRBJ2-2 | TRBV3-1
CASSLGTGELEKLFF | TGCGCCAGCAGCTTGGGGACGGGAGAACTCGAAAAACTGTTTTTT | NA | NA | 15 | TRBJ1-4 | TRBV5-1
CALRRVPGGYTF | TGTGCCTTGAGGAGGGTGCCGGGCGGCTACACCTTC | many | NA | 12 | TRBJ1-2 | TRBV19
CSAPRGVGLNTEAFF | TGCAGTGCTCCCCGGGGGGTAGGGCTGAACACTGAAGCTTTCTTT | many | NA | 15 | TRBJ1-1 | TRBV20-1
CAWRRTATGGEQFF | TGTGCCTGGAGGCGGACAGCCACCGGGGGTGAGCAGTTCTTC | medium-sized | NA | 14 | TRBJ2-1 | TRBV30
CASSLIGDYNEQFF | TGCGCCAGCAGCTTGATCGGGGATTACAATGAGCAGTTCTTC | many | NA | 14 | TRBJ2-1 | TRBV5-1
CASSLLAGGPNEQFF | TGTGCCAGCAGCCTACTAGCGGGGGGGCCCAATGAGCAGTTCTTC | many | TRBD2 | 15 | TRBJ2-1 | TRBV11-3
CASRAVGDNQPQHF | TGTGCCAGCAGGGCAGTGGGGGACAATCAGCCCCAGCATTTT | many | NA | 14 | TRBJ1-5 | TRBV25-1
CASSFDSSGNQPQHF | TGTGCCAGCAGCTTTGACAGCTCAGGCAATCAGCCCCAGCATTTT | NA | NA | 15 | TRBJ1-5 | TRBV11-2
CASSLVRLATSTDTQYF | TGCGCCAGCAGCTTGGTACGACTAGCGACTAGCACAGATACGCAGTATTTT | many | TRBD2 | 17 | TRBJ2-3 | TRBV5-1
CASSLEAGGPTDTQYF | TGTGCCAGCAGTTTAGAGGCGGGGGGACCCACAGATACGCAGTATTTT | NA | TRBD2 | 16 | TRBJ2-3 | TRBV12-3/TRBV12-4
CASSFTGSWGEQFF | TGTGCCAGCAGTTTTACAGGGTCGTGGGGTGAGCAGTTCTTC | many | NA | 14 | TRBJ2-1 | TRBV5-6
CASSQEGGEQYF | TGTGCCAGCAGCCAAGAGGGAGGAGAGCAGTACTTC | many | NA | 12 | TRBJ2-7 | TRBV4-2
CAISELPGSLGTEAFF | TGTGCCATCAGTGAGTTACCGGGAAGCCTTGGCACTGAAGCTTTCTTT | once | NA | 16 | TRBJ1-1 | TRBV10-3
CASSLRSGYTF | TGTGCCAGCAGCTTACGCTCTGGCTACACCTTC | many | NA | 11 | TRBJ1-2 | TRBV7-9
CASSLETGLKNIQYF | TGCGCCAGCAGCTTAGAGACAGGGCTCAAAAACATTCAGTACTTC | many | TRBD1 | 15 | TRBJ2-4 | TRBV5-1
CASSPTGDNEQFF | TGTGCCAGCAGCCCTACAGGGGACAATGAGCAGTTCTTC | NA | TRBD1 | 13 | TRBJ2-1 | TRBV3-1
CSARSDYNEQFF | TGCAGTGCTAGGTCAGACTACAATGAGCAGTTCTTC | NA | NA | 12 | TRBJ2-1 | TRBV20-1
CASTLTGNTGELFF | TGTGCCAGCACCCTTACAGGAAACACCGGGGAGCTGTTTTTT | few | NA | 14 | TRBJ2-2 | TRBV6-2/TRBV6-3
CASSFLPGNTIYF | TGTGCCAGCAGCTTTCTTCCTGGAAACACCATATATTTT | few | NA | 13 | TRBJ1-3 | TRBV5-5
CASSVDPASRGETQYF | TGTGCCAGCAGCGTCGACCCCGCGTCTAGGGGAGAGACCCAGTACTTC | many | NA | 16 | TRBJ2-5 | TRBV9
CSARPPGGNSPLHF | TGCAGTGCTAGGCCCCCAGGGGGCAATTCACCCCTCCACTTT | many | TRBD1 | 14 | TRBJ1-6 | TRBV20-1
CASSQDAPRLAGPSYNEQFF | TGTGCCAGCAGCCAAGATGCCCCACGACTAGCGGGGCCCTCCTACAATGAGCAGTTCTTC | many | TRBD2 | 20 | TRBJ2-1 | TRBV3-1
CASSLGGNNQPQHF | TGTGCCAGCAGCTTAGGTGGCAATAATCAGCCCCAGCATTTT | many | NA | 14 | TRBJ1-5 | TRBV7-9
CASSLSGQGYGYTF | TGTGCCAGCAGTTTATCGGGACAGGGTTATGGCTACACCTTC | many | TRBD1 | 14 | TRBJ1-2 | TRBV27
CASSQGQVTGELFF | TGCGCCAGCAGCCAAGGTCAAGTCACCGGGGAGCTGTTTTTT | many | NA | 14 | TRBJ2-2 | TRBV4-3
CASSLPETNYGYTF | TGTGCCAGCAGTCTCCCGGAGACTAACTATGGCTACACCTTC | NA | NA | 14 | TRBJ1-2 | TRBV28
CASSSKETQYF | TGTGCCAGCAGCTCCAAAGAGACCCAGTACTTC | NA | NA | 11 | TRBJ2-5 | TRBV7-6
CASSVRPEETQYF | TGTGCCAGCAGCGTTCGCCCGGAAGAGACCCAGTACTTC | many | NA | 13 | TRBJ2-5 | TRBV9